What follows are 13 T cell receptor beta chains derived from one specimen sequenced in a study of human T cells and chemical hapten exposure listed by TCRdb under 2021. Library preparation used RACE. Instrument used: NextSeq 500. TCRdb reprocessed the public reads (quality trimming at Q25 with fastp, clone calling with MiXCR) and kept in-frame beta chains. CDR3 protein duplicates are merged, each entry listing the most common genes and DNA. The sample records about 110,000 distinct CDR3 sequences, around 12% of which are singletons. The top ten clones comprise about 1.6% of the sample. According to the study, the label for this sample's time point signals: pre-sensitization, week 0. This specimen's treatment or condition label, per the study, means: therapeutic diphenylcyclopropenone sensitization with weekly scalp DPC. The input for sequencing was whole blood, taken in connection with sensitization to the hapten diphenylcyclopropenone (DPC). Every receptor here comes from a woman in her forties or fifties with alopecia areata. Some clones in this sample may be carry-over from other donors' samples.

Concerning this clonotype: No DNA is shown, since the ends of the CDR3 on it are uncertain; the CDR3 is the one TCRdb lists. This chain uses TRBV12-3 or TRBV12-4 with TRBJ1-6. Inclusive of both ends, the CDR3 amounts to 13 amino acids. The CDR3 protein is CASSLWGLGSFHF.

This clonotype has a handful of counts. The chain joins TRBV6-2 or TRBV6-3 to TRBJ2-7; D is ambiguous. The CDR3 consists of 15 residues. With 6 bases removed from V and 6 bases from J, the gap between germline ends came to 21 bases. In germline, CDR1 is MNHEY, CDR2 SVGEGT. CDR3 in amino acids: CASSPGERSAAEQYF. CDR3 sequence (DNA): TGTGCCAGCAGCCCGGGTGAGAGGTCGGCGGCCGAGCAGTACTTC.

Many counts were recorded for this clonotype. The V gene is TRBV29-1, the J gene TRBJ1-1; unclear D gene. Trimming pared 4 bases from V and 4 bases from J, leaving 22 bases between. The CDR3 spans 16 residues. Germline CDR1 and CDR2: SQVTM and ANQGSEA. The CDR3 DNA reads as TGCAGCGTTGTTTCCCAATTTGGGGAGGGAGGCACTGAAGCTTTCTTT. Protein: CSVVSQFGEGGTEAFF.

The chain employs TRBV15 and TRBJ2-7, with D perhaps matching TRBD1 (5 bases). The CDR3 runs to 13 residues. Germline V gene data show CDR1 as LNHNV and CDR2 as YYDKDF (reference sequence). V was shortened by 0 bases and J by 5 bases, with 8 bases between the two germline ends. CDR3 residues: CATSRDDSDEQYF. DNA for the CDR3: TGTGCCACCAGCAGAGATGACAGCGACGAGCAGTACTTC.

The rearrangement uses TRBV4-1 and TRBJ2-1; 9 positions match TRBD2. Unmatched junction bases numbered 6, after V lost 3 bases and J lost 3 bases. The CDR3 is 16 amino acids. Looked up from germline, CDR1 is MGHRA and CDR2 is YSYEKL. The CDR3 loop is CASSQVRLAVYNEQFF. CDR3 sequence (DNA): TGCGCCAGCAGCCAGGTGAGACTAGCGGTCTACAATGAGCAGTTCTTC.

This clonotype was detected ten times or more. This chain connects TRBV7-2 to TRBJ2-1, with D tentatively TRBD1 or TRBD2 (5 bases each). V shed 3 bases and J shed 0 bases, with 12 bases lying between them. This CDR3 is built from 16 residues. Germline V gene sequence: CDR1 SGHTA, CDR2 FQGNSA. The CDR3 is CASSFSGGSSYNEQFF. The CDR3 nucleotides are TGTGCCAGCAGCTTCTCTGGGGGAAGCTCCTACAATGAGCAGTTCTTC.

This chain connects TRBV29-1 to TRBJ1-1, with D hard to call. V was trimmed by 4 bases and J by 1 base, leaving 4 bases between them. The CDR3 sequence is 11 residues long. CDR1 is SQVTM and CDR2 is ANQGSEA in the germline V gene. The CDR3 nucleotides are TGCAGCGTTGCTGAGAACACTGAAGCTTTCTTT. This sequence encodes CSVAENTEAFF. Full variable domain (remainder filled in from reference TRBV29-1 and TRBJ1-1): SAVISQKPSRDICQRGTSLTIQCQVDSQVTMMFWYRQQPGQSLTLIATANQGSEATYESGFVIDKFPISRPNLTFSTLTVSNMSPEDSSIYLCSVAENTEAFFGQGTRLTVV.

This clonotype has more than one count but fewer than ten. The chain employs TRBV6-5 and TRBJ2-3; D is uncertain. Germline CDR1 reads MNHEY; CDR2 reads SVGAGI. V was clipped by 6 bases and J by 6 bases, with 16 bases between them. CDR3 length: 14 residues. The CDR3 DNA sequence: TGTGCCAGCAGCCGCGACCGTATCTTGGATACGCAGTATTTT. This codes for CASSRDRILDTQYF.

This clonotype has more than one count but fewer than ten. CDR3 nucleotide sequence: TGTGCCAGCAGCTCCCTCGGGACCACTGAAGCTTTCTTT. Translation gives CASSSLGTTEAFF. This chain connects TRBV3-1 to TRBJ1-1; tentative D call: TRBD1 (5 bases). The ends were cut back, 5 bases at V and 4 bases at J, with 11 bases in the middle. CDR1 is LGHDT and CDR2 is YNNKEL in the germline V gene (reference sequence). CDR3 length: 13 amino acids.

The V call is TRBV6-5, the J call TRBJ1-3; D uncertain. Germline values: CDR1 MNHEY, CDR2 SVGAGI. V was trimmed by 3 bases and J by 4 bases, leaving 10 bases between them. This CDR3 has 14 amino acids. For the CDR3, the DNA is TGTGCCAGCAGTTATCGGGATCACGGAAACACCATATATTTT. Its translation is CASSYRDHGNTIYF.

The chain has TRBV7-2 and TRBJ1-5, with 9 bases fitting TRBD1. The CDR3 has 15 amino acids. The J segment lost 0 bases and the V segment lost 5 bases, leaving 2 bases of the junction unmatched. CDR1 SGHTA and CDR2 FQGNSA come from the germline V gene. The CDR3 loop reads CASSMTGGSNQPQHF. The DNA for the CDR3 is TGTGCCAGCAGCATGACAGGGGGTAGCAATCAGCCCCAGCATTTT.

This clonotype was seen a handful of times. The gene calls are TRBV2 and TRBJ2-1, with TRBD1 matching 7 bases. Trimming at V came to 5 bases and at J to 13 bases, leaving 5 bases not matched to a gene. CDR1 and CDR2 (germline): SNHLY, FYNNEI. There are 11 residues in the CDR3. This CDR3 reads CASSYDREQFF. CDR3 nucleotides: TGTGCCAGCAGTTACGACAGGGAACAGTTCTTC.

The chain combines TRBV5-1 with TRBJ2-1, with TRBD2 identical over 12 bases. V shed 2 bases, J shed 9 bases, and the junction held 12 bases outside the gene matches. This CDR3 is 17 amino acids long. The V gene's germline CDR1 is SGHRS and CDR2 YFSETQ. This CDR3 reads CASSLTLTSGRLSEQFF. The CDR3 DNA reads TGCGCCAGCAGCTTAACCCTCACTAGCGGGAGGCTGAGTGAGCAGTTCTTC.